This T cell receptor beta chain derives from a study of Graves' ophthalmopathy and Graves' hyperthyroidism. Germline V lookup: CDR1 LNHDA, CDR2 SQIVND (reference sequence). Trimming cost V 5 bases and J 5 bases, with 12 bases left between them. The CDR3 contains 13 residues. Among the exclusions were patients with other autoimmune diseases, uncontrolled infections, pregnancy or lactation. Serum thyroxine and TRAb, along with clinical symptoms, thyroid ultrasound and orbital computed tomography, were what diagnosis relied on. CDR3 regions of TCR beta were amplified from RNA transcripts. An initial RT-PCR round employing HTBI primers preceded a second-round multiplex PCR. TCRdb used MiXCR to reprocess the multiplex PCR reads, holding one entry per CDR3 protein. This table holds 200,000 to 250,000 distinct CDR3 sequences, less than 55% found once.

Sequenced: peripheral blood. This TCR was recovered from an adult man with Graves' ophthalmopathy. V is TRBV19 and J is TRBJ2-5; the D gene is possibly TRBD1 (7 bases). In DNA, the CDR3 is TGTGCCAGTAGTGCGGGACAGTGGGAGACCCAGTACTTC. Its translation is CASSAGQWETQYF.